This T cell receptor (beta chain) was observed in a study of T cell changes during pregnancy in multiple sclerosis. Repertoires were generated with immunoSEQ multiplex PCR, while TCRdb's copy carries only in-frame clones and drops some. The sample shows approximately 92,000 clones, under 95% of them seen only once. Germline V gene lookup returns CDR1 MNHEY and CDR2 SVGAGI. Trimming took 6 bases from V and 6 from J, leaving 9 bases between them. The CDR3 runs 12 residues. The sequence was obtained from a female donor with multiple sclerosis, enrolled in a pregnancy study. Sequencing was performed on peripheral blood, taken after pregnancy. The V call is TRBV6-5, the J call TRBJ2-1; unclear D gene. The CDR3 here is CASSSMANEQFF. In nucleotides, the CDR3 is TGTGCCAGCAGCTCCATGGCCAATGAGCAGTTCTTC.